The 21 T cell receptor beta chains below all came from one sample that was sequenced in a study of response to subunit inactivated influenza vaccine. TCRdb reanalysed the RT-PCR reads using MiXCR and keeps one entry per CDR3 protein. Seen here are 600,000 to 850,000 distinct CDR3 sequences, 13% to 15% observed once, and the top ten hold roughly 7.2%. The source material was PBMCs from blood, sampled roughly 15 days before vaccination. These receptors all stem from a man between 45 and 60 years old who received an inactivated influenza vaccine.

The chain couples TRBV5-6 to TRBJ2-7; D not resolved. Germline CDR1 and CDR2: SGHDT and YYEEEE. The CDR3 runs to 13 residues. Trimming took off 2 bases at V and 8 bases at J, with 14 bases between the two ends. In DNA, the CDR3 is TGTGCCAGCAGCTTTGGACCGCCTACGCAGCAGTACTTC. This sequence encodes CASSFGPPTQQYF.

This chain uses TRBV20-1 with TRBJ2-7; TRBD2 matches 7 bases. Germline V gene lookup returns CDR1 DFQATT and CDR2 SNEGSKA (reference sequence). J gave up 2 bases and V 0 bases, and 10 bases lay outside the gene matches. The CDR3 totals 16 residues. CDR3 DNA: TGCAGTGCTAGAGATCCAAGCGGGAACAGTCCCTACGAGCAGTACTTC. It translates to CSARDPSGNSPYEQYF.

This clonotype was detected only a few times. The chain combines TRBV6-2 or TRBV6-3 with TRBJ1-6, with 8 bases matching TRBD1. In germline, CDR1 is MNHEY, CDR2 SVGEGT. The CDR3 covers 15 residues. With 6 bases clipped from V and 6 bases from J, the junction kept 7 bases outside the gene matches. The DNA of the CDR3 is TGTGCCAGCAGCCCGAACGGACAGGGTAATTCACCCCTCCACTTT. It yields the protein CASSPNGQGNSPLHF.

This clonotype was counted only a few times. The V call is TRBV5-1, the J call TRBJ2-7; 9 bases line up with TRBD1. J lost 2 bases, V lost 4 bases, and 7 bases had no gene match. The CDR3 is 15 residues long. Germline lookup yields CDR1 SGHRS and CDR2 YFSETQ. Written as DNA, the CDR3 is TGCGCCAGCAGCCCAGAGGGACAGGGCACCTACGAGCAGTACTTC. It yields the protein CASSPEGQGTYEQYF.

The chain couples TRBV7-9 to TRBJ1-4; D is undetermined. Per the germline V gene, CDR1 is SEHNR and CDR2 is FQNEAQ (reference sequence). This CDR3 comprises 11 residues. V shed 5 bases and J shed 14 bases, with 12 bases lying between them. The CDR3 loop reads CASSLTETLFF. The CDR3 bases are TGTGCCAGCAGCCTGACCGAAACGCTGTTTTTT.

The rearrangement joins TRBV5-1 to TRBJ2-7, with D perhaps TRBD1 (6 bases). CDR1 and CDR2 from the germline V gene are SGHRS and YFSETQ. The V and J ends lost 1 base and 1 base respectively, with 15 bases between them. CDR3 size: 16 residues. DNA of the CDR3: TGCGCCAGCAGCTTGTCGGCTACAGGGACGTCCTACGAGCAGTACTTC. Translated, it gives CASSLSATGTSYEQYF.

This clonotype appeared a few times. The V and J genes are TRBV7-2 and TRBJ2-7; 12 bases match TRBD1. The CDR3 contains 21 residues. CDR1 and CDR2 from the germline V gene are SGHTA and FQGNSA. After removal of 0 bases from V and 1 base from J, the junction contained 16 bases not matched to a gene. The CDR3: CASSLARGPGQGALQSYEQYF. CDR3 sequence (DNA): TGTGCCAGCAGCTTAGCGCGGGGTCCGGGACAGGGGGCGCTTCAGTCCTACGAGCAGTACTTC.

The sample holds a few counts of this clonotype. The chain joins TRBV20-1 to TRBJ2-5, with a tentative D call TRBD1 (5 bases). In germline, CDR1 is DFQATT, CDR2 SNEGSKA (reference sequence). V lost 3 bases and J lost 0, with 11 bases in between. This CDR3 has 14 residues. The CDR3 DNA follows: TGCAGTGCTAGTTTGGGGCAGTACCAAGAGACCCAGTACTTC. Its translation is CSASLGQYQETQYF.

The sample holds many counts of this clonotype. The chain has TRBV12-3 or TRBV12-4 and TRBJ1-2; D gene uncertain. The V end lost 1 base, the J end lost 2 bases, and 5 bases lay between the germline ends. CDR3 length: 13 amino acids. The CDR3 DNA reads TGTGCCAGCAGTTTAGAACCGAACTATGGCTACACCTTC. The encoded protein is CASSLEPNYGYTF.

This chain links TRBV6-2 or TRBV6-3 with TRBJ1-4; no clear D. The V and J ends lost 4 bases and 1 base respectively, with 10 bases between them. The germline gives CDR1 MNHEY, CDR2 SVGEGT. The CDR3 covers 15 residues. CDR3 in DNA: TGTGCCAGCAGTTCTCGAAGCGGAACTAATGAAAAACTGTTTTTT. As protein: CASSSRSGTNEKLFF.

This clonotype was seen at least ten times. At one end the junction does not follow the germline gene, possibly because of a read error. The chain is built from TRBV5-5 and TRBJ2-3; D is undetermined. CDR1 and CDR2 (germline): SGHKS, YYEKEE (reference sequence). This CDR3 contains 13 residues. This CDR3 is CASSLERADTQYF. The CDR3, as DNA: TGCGCCAGCAGCTTGGAACGGGCAGATACGCAGTATTTT.

In its sample, this clonotype was seen a few times. This chain links TRBV7-2 with TRBJ2-5; D not certain. The CDR3 length is 13 residues. V was pared by 0 bases and J by 5 bases, with 7 bases between. Germline CDR1 reads SGHTA; CDR2 reads FQGNSA. The CDR3 loop is CASSLAFGETQYF. CDR3 nucleotide sequence: TGTGCCAGCAGCTTAGCCTTCGGGGAGACCCAGTACTTC.

This clonotype has only a few counts. The rearrangement links TRBV20-1 to TRBJ2-7; the match to TRBD2 covers 10 bases. Germline V CDR1 and CDR2: DFQATT, SNEGSKA (reference sequence). There are 16 residues in the CDR3. V was pared by 0 bases and J by 2 bases, with 7 bases of the junction left unmatched. CDR3 bases: TGCAGTGCTAGAGATGTTGAACTAGCGGGGACCTACGAGCAGTACTTC. Its protein is CSARDVELAGTYEQYF.

The CDR3 is CASGGTLYEQYF. In DNA form, the CDR3 reads TGTGCCAGCGGCGGGACTCTATACGAGCAGTACTTC. The chain combines TRBV6-1 with TRBJ2-7, with D perhaps TRBD2 (6 bases). The length of the CDR3 is 12 residues. Germline CDR1 reads MNHNS; CDR2 reads SASEGT. The V and J ends lost 8 bases and 4 bases respectively, with 12 bases between them.

The chain links TRBV27 to TRBJ1-2; possibly TRBD1 for D (6 bases). V lost 5 bases and J 2 bases, leaving 15 bases between the germline ends. The CDR3 extends over 15 amino acids. Germline-derived CDR1 and CDR2 are MNHEY and SMNVEV (reference sequence). CDR3 DNA: TGTGCCAGCAGTCTAAACCCGGACAGAAACTATGGCTACACCTTC. This translates into CASSLNPDRNYGYTF.

V gene TRBV5-1 combines with J gene TRBJ2-4, with D possibly called TRBD1 or TRBD2 (5 bases each). Looked up from germline, CDR1 is SGHRS and CDR2 is YFSETQ. The CDR3 extends over 19 amino acids. Trimming removed 5 bases from V and 4 bases from J, with 28 bases in between. In nucleotides, the CDR3 is TGCGCCAGCAGGGGGGACCCAGGGAACGTACGAGCCCCGAAAAACATTCAGTACTTC. It codes for CASRGDPGNVRAPKNIQYF.

The gene calls are TRBV7-8 and TRBJ1-1, with 7 positions matching TRBD1. CDR3 length: 16 residues. CDR1 is SGHVS and CDR2 is FQNEAQ in the germline V gene. The V gene end was trimmed by 1 base and the J gene end by 5 bases; junction bases not matched to a gene: 10. The DNA of the CDR3 is TGTGCCAGCAGCTTAGGGGTAGGCAGGGGGAAAACTGAAGCTTTCTTT. Amino acids: CASSLGVGRGKTEAFF.

This clonotype turned up a few times. The rearrangement links TRBV10-3 to TRBJ2-1; 14 bases align to TRBD2. The CDR3 has 13 residues. J was trimmed by 8 bases and V by 9 bases; bases with no gene match: 3. Per germline, CDR1 ENHRY and CDR2 SYGVKD. The chain's CDR3 is CAIGTSGSYEQFF. As DNA, the CDR3 is TGTGCCATAGGGACTAGCGGGAGCTATGAGCAGTTCTTC.

This rearrangement joins TRBV28 to TRBJ2-5; TRBD2 is a possible D gene (6 bases). The V and J ends lost 6 bases and 3 bases respectively, with 14 bases between them. The CDR3 runs 14 residues. Looked up from germline, CDR1 is MDHEN and CDR2 is SYDVKM. CDR3 amino acids: CASSRGTYKETQYF. The CDR3 nucleotides are TGTGCCAGCAGCCGTGGGACTTATAAAGAGACCCAGTACTTC.

This clonotype has more than one count but fewer than ten. The V call is TRBV20-1, the J call TRBJ2-1; 13 nucleotides agree with TRBD2. The CDR3 is made up of 21 amino acids. The V gene's germline CDR1 is DFQATT and CDR2 SNEGSKA (reference sequence). Losses at the gene ends were 2 bases for V and 5 bases for J; bases not matched to a gene: 21. CDR3 bases: TGCAGTGCTAGATCAGACGAAAGGACTAGCGGGAGAGAAATTTCCCACAATGAGCAGTTCTTC. Protein sequence: CSARSDERTSGREISHNEQFF.

V and J are TRBV15 and TRBJ2-5, with 8 positions matching TRBD1. J lost 5 bases, V lost 4 bases, and 9 bases had no gene match. Germline V lookup: CDR1 LNHNV, CDR2 YYDKDF (reference sequence). The CDR3 extends over 15 amino acids. The CDR3 here is CATSKRQGARETQYF. CDR3 DNA: TGTGCCACCAGCAAGAGGCAGGGGGCTCGGGAGACCCAGTACTTC. The complete variable domain, with remaining parts taken from reference TRBV15 and TRBJ2-5, reads DAMVIQNPRYQVTQFGKPVTLSCSQTLNHNVMYWYQQKSSQAPKLLFHYYDKDFNNEADTPDNFQSRRPNTSFCFLDIRSPGLGDTAMYLCATSKRQGARETQYFGPGTRLLVL.